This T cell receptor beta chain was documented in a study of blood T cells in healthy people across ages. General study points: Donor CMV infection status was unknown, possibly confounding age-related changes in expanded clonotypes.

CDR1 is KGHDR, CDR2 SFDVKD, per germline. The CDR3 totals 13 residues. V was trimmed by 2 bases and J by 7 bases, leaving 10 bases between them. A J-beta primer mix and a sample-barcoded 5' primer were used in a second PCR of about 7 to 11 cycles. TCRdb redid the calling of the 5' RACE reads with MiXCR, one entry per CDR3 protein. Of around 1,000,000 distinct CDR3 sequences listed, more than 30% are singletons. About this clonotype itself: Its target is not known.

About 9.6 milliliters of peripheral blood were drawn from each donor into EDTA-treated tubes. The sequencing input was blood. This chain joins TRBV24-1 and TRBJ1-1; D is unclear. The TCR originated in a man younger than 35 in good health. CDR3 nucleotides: TGTGCCACCAGTGATTCCGTAAAGGGTGAAGCTTTCTTT. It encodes CATSDSVKGEAFF.